The 10 T cell receptor beta chains reported below all come from one sample, sequenced in a study of response to subunit inactivated influenza vaccine. A single record per CDR3 protein comes from TCRdb applying MiXCR to the RT-PCR reads. The repertoire holds about 520,000 distinct CDR3 sequences, with roughly 7.6% as singletons. The source material was PBMCs from blood, sampled roughly 24 months after vaccination. The receptors originated from a man aged 50 to 75 who received an inactivated influenza vaccine.

In its sample, this clonotype was seen many times. The chain recombines TRBV12-3 or TRBV12-4 with TRBJ1-2; 9 bases agree with TRBD1. V shed 6 bases, J shed 6 bases, and the junction held 8 bases outside the gene matches. This CDR3 has 14 amino acids. The DNA for the CDR3 is TGTGCCAGCAGCCGATCACAGGGGGCGGATGGCTACACCTTC. Protein: CASSRSQGADGYTF.

The chain employs TRBV9 and TRBJ2-5; possibly TRBD2 for D (6 bases). CDR1 is SGDLS and CDR2 is YYNGEE in the germline V gene. This CDR3 region has 14 residues. The V end was cut by 4 bases, the J end by 3 bases, with 13 bases between. CDR3 in amino acids: CASSSSWGEETQYF. CDR3 bases: TGTGCCAGCAGCAGTAGTTGGGGGGAAGAGACCCAGTACTTC.

This clonotype came up a few times. V gene TRBV15 combines with J gene TRBJ1-1; D unclear. Germline V lookup: CDR1 LNHNV, CDR2 YYDKDF (reference sequence). V dropped 3 bases and J dropped 0 bases, with 5 bases sitting between them. There are 13 residues in the CDR3. CDR3 in DNA: TGTGCCACCAGCAGCGTCATGAACACTGAAGCTTTCTTT. Its translation: CATSSVMNTEAFF.

This clonotype was counted a few times. The rearrangement joins TRBV29-1 to TRBJ1-2, with 8 bases that match TRBD1. After removal of 7 bases from V and 6 bases from J, the junction contained 10 bases not matched to a gene. Germline V gives CDR1 SQVTM, CDR2 ANQGSEA. The length of the CDR3 is 13 residues. The CDR3 sequence is CSAETGVENGYTF. Written as DNA, the CDR3 is TGCAGCGCCGAGACAGGGGTCGAGAATGGCTACACCTTC. The full variable domain, its missing parts supplied by reference TRBV29-1 and TRBJ1-2, is SAVISQKPSRDICQRGTSLTIQCQVDSQVTMMFWYRQQPGQSLTLIATANQGSEATYESGFVIDKFPISRPNLTFSTLTVSNMSPEDSSIYLCSAETGVENGYTFGSGTRLTVV.

This clonotype appeared many times. The V and J genes are TRBV5-1 and TRBJ2-4; 8 positions match TRBD1. The germline V gene encodes CDR1 SGHRS and CDR2 YFSETQ. After removal of 8 bases from V and 3 bases from J, the junction contained 4 bases not matched to a gene. This CDR3 spans 13 amino acids. CDR3 in DNA: TGCGCCAGGACAGGGGACCACAAAAACATTCAGTACTTC. It is translated as CARTGDHKNIQYF.

This clonotype was counted between two and nine times. The CDR3 region is CASRAGKIKPQHF. CDR3 sequence (DNA): TGTGCCAGCAGGGCAGGGAAAATTAAGCCCCAGCATTTT. J is TRBJ1-5 and V is TRBV27; the D gene is possibly TRBD1 (5 bases). Trimming pared 6 bases from V and 8 bases from J, leaving 14 bases between. Germline V gene lookup returns CDR1 MNHEY and CDR2 SMNVEV (reference sequence). This CDR3 spans 13 amino acids.

This clonotype was recorded a few times. This rearrangement joins TRBV5-1 to TRBJ2-3; 8 bases line up with TRBD2. V was clipped by 4 bases and J by 2 bases; unmatched bases: 9. This CDR3 is 16 amino acids long. CDR1 and CDR2 (germline): SGHRS, YFSETQ. The CDR3 reads CASSTGLAGNTDTQYF. The CDR3 DNA is TGCGCCAGCAGCACCGGACTAGCTGGAAACACAGATACGCAGTATTTT.

The chain employs TRBV29-1 and TRBJ2-3; perhaps TRBD1 as D (5 bases). There are 12 residues in the CDR3. Germline V lookup: CDR1 SQVTM, CDR2 ANQGSEA. Trimming pared 5 bases from V and 2 bases from J, leaving 8 bases between. The CDR3 DNA reads TGCAGCGTTCAGGACAACACAGATACGCAGTATTTT. Amino acids: CSVQDNTDTQYF.

This clonotype has only a few counts. V usage is TRBV20-1 and J usage is TRBJ2-3; TRBD2 agrees at 13 bases. V lost 1 base and J lost 2; bases outside the gene matches: 6. Germline CDR1 and CDR2: DFQATT and SNEGSKA (reference sequence). This CDR3 is built from 17 residues. This CDR3 is CSARGGTSGVNTDTQYF. The CDR3 DNA is TGCAGTGCTAGAGGAGGGACTAGCGGGGTGAACACAGATACGCAGTATTTT.

This clonotype has only a few counts. V is TRBV6-5 and J is TRBJ1-2, with a possible D match to TRBD1 (6 bases). Trimming took 8 bases from V and 7 from J, leaving 14 bases between them. The CDR3 length is 12 residues. The germline V gene encodes CDR1 MNHEY and CDR2 SVGAGI. CDR3 residues: CASQGGTLGYTF. The CDR3 DNA reads TGTGCCAGCCAAGGTGGGACACTTGGCTACACCTTC.